A selection of T cell receptor beta chains follows, all from one sample in a study of cytomegalovirus exposure and HLA in healthy donors. Clones were sequenced by immunoSEQ multiplex PCR, and TCRdb holds only the in-frame ones, with some missing. Its table records under 100,000 clones. Sequencing input: PBMCs. These TCRs come from a woman aged 25 to 39 in good health and CMV-seronegative. CDR3s include the opening cysteine and the closing phenylalanine or tryptophan. Fields, in order: D gene, V gene, J gene, CDR3 DNA, CDR3 protein. A D gene is named only where the DNA matches it firmly.

>-|TRBV7-3|TRBJ2-3
TGTGCCAGCAGCTTACGGCAGGGGGGTACGCAGTATTTT
CASSLRQGGTQYF
>-|TRBV5-6|TRBJ1-2
TGTGCCAGCAGCTTTGCCGGGATCGGAGCATCCTATGGCTACACCTTC
CASSFAGIGASYGYTF
>TRBD1|TRBV10-1|TRBJ2-7
TGCGCCAGCAGTGATGACAGGGGCCACGAGCAGTACTTC
CASSDDRGHEQYF
>-|TRBV29-1|TRBJ2-3
TGCAGCGTTGAAAAAGGGGGAACAGATACGCAGTATTTT
CSVEKGGTDTQYF
>-|TRBV28|TRBJ1-1
TGTGCCAGCAGTTTGTGGGCGGGGGCTGGCACTGAAGCTTTCTTT
CASSLWAGAGTEAFF
>-|TRBV7-9|TRBJ1-1
TGTGCCAGCAGCCCGGTTTCAAACACTGAAGCTTTCTTT
CASSPVSNTEAFF
>-|TRBV27|TRBJ1-2
TGTGCCAGCAGTTCCCCAACACGAAACTATGGCTACACCTTC
CASSSPTRNYGYTF
>-|TRBV30|TRBJ1-1
TGTGCCTGGAGTACACCGAACACTGAAGCTTTCTTT
CAWSTPNTEAFF
>TRBD2|TRBV28|TRBJ2-1
TGTGCCAGCAGTAACCGCGCTAGCGGGAATGAGTTTGAGCAGTTCTTC
CASSNRASGNEFEQFF
>TRBD1|TRBV19|TRBJ1-2
TGTGCCAGTACAGACAGGGACCCCGTTGGCTACACCTTC
CASTDRDPVGYTF